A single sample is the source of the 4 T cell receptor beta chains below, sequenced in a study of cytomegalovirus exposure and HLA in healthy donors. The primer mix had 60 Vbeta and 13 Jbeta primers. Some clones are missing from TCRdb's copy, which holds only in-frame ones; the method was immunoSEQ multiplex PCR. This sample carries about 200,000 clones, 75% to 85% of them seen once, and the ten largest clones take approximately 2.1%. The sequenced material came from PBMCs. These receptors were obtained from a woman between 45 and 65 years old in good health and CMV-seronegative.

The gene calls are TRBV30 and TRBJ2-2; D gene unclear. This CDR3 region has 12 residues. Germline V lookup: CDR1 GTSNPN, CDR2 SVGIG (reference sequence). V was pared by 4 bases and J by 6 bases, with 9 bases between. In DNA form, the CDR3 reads TGTGCCTGGATGGAGAGTCCCGGGGAGCTGTTTTTT. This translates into CAWMESPGELFF.

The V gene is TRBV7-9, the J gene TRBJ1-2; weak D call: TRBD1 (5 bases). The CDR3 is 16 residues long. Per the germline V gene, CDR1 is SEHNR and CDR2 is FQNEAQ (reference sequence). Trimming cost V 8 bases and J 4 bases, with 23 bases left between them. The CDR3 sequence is CASGQTTGGSSYGYTF. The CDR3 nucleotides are TGTGCCAGCGGCCAGACCACGGGGGGGTCGAGCTATGGCTACACCTTC.

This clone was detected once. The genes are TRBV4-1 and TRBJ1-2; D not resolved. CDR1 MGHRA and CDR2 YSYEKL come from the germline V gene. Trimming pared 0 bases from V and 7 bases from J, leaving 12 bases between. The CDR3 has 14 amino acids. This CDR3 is CASSQDEGTRGYTF. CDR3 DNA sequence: TGCGCCAGCAGCCAAGATGAGGGAACTCGTGGCTACACCTTC.

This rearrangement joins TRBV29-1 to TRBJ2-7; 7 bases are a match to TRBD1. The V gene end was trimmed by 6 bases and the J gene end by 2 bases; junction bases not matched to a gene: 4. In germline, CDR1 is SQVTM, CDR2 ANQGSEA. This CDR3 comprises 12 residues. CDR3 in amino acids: CSVRTGAYEQYF. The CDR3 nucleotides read TGCAGCGTCCGGACAGGAGCCTACGAGCAGTACTTC.